This T cell receptor beta chain derives from a study of early stage breast cancer tumors. About this clone itself: The target antigen is unknown.

Study-wide findings and caveats: Unsorted bulk genomic DNA sequencing lacked pairing and functional marker data.

Germline CDR1 is SGHRS and CDR2 is YFSETQ. Deletions cut 0 bases from V and 9 bases from J, with 16 bases between. The CDR3 has 15 amino acids. The data were produced by immunoSEQ multiplex PCR, yet TCRdb's version contains in-frame clones alone and is incomplete. This sample yields fewer than 90,000 clones, of which roughly 84% are seen a single time; approximately 3.7% belongs to the top ten. Sequencing used blood. The sequence was collected from a person in their 60s with breast cancer. This sequence joins TRBV5-1 and TRBJ2-1; a possible D gene is TRBD1 (5 bases). The CDR3 here is CASSLGGTVGLEQFF. DNA for the CDR3: TGCGCCAGCAGCTTGGGGGGCACGGTAGGTCTTGAGCAGTTCTTC.